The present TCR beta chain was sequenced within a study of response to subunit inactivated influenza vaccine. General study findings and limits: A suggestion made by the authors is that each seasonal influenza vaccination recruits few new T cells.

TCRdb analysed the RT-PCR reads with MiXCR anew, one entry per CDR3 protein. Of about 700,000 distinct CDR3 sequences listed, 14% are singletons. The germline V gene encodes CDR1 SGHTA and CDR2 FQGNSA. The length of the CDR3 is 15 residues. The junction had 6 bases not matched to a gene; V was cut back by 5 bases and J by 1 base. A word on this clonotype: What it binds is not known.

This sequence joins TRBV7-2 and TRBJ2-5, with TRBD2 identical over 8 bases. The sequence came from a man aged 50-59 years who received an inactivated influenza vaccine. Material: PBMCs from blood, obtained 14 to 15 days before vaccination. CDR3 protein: CASSASSGPQETQYF. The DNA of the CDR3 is TGTGCCAGCAGCGCATCTAGCGGGCCCCAAGAGACCCAGTACTTC.